This TCR beta chain appears in the sequencing data of a study of graft-versus-host responses after intestinal transplantation. General study points: Where graft-donor T cell macrochimerism was present, patients had high graft-versus-host to host-versus-graft clonal ratios in allografts. Circulating GvH clones peaking coincided with falling HvG clones soon after transplant.

For this clone: Its antigen is undetermined.

Assay: immunoSEQ multiplex PCR; the TCRdb copy retains only in-frame clones and omits some. In the table there are approximately 37,000 clones, 87% of which are singletons. Lymphocytes from graft epithelium and lamina propria were isolated. The CDR3 has 15 residues. Germline V CDR1 and CDR2: MNHEY, SVGAGI. Deletions cut 2 bases from V and 4 bases from J, with 12 bases between. The chain carries TRBV6-5 and TRBJ2-1, with D unclear. Sequencing used ileum tissue, obtained 200 to 210 days after intestinal transplant. The receptor comes from a human patient who received an intestinal transplant, so some T cells may come from the graft donor. CDR3 nucleotide sequence: TGTGCCAGCAGTTACGCTGAGATTCGTTACAATGAGCAGTTCTTC. Its translation: CASSYAEIRYNEQFF.